A single sample gave rise to the 10 T cell receptor beta chains below, sequenced in a study of T cells in Graves' hyperthyroidism and ophthalmopathy. The investigators amplified TCR beta CDR3 regions from RNA transcripts. Researchers ran a first-round RT-PCR on the TCR CDR3 using the HTBI primer set. A single record per CDR3 protein comes from TCRdb applying MiXCR to the multiplex PCR reads. The sample carries more than 250,000 distinct CDR3 sequences, roughly 15% recorded once. The sample was blood. The source of these receptors is a woman between 50 and 59 years old with Graves' hyperthyroidism that later progressed to Graves' ophthalmopathy.

Ten or more counts support this clonotype. V usage is TRBV2 and J usage is TRBJ1-2; weak D call: TRBD1 (6 bases). This CDR3 has 13 amino acids. CDR1 is SNHLY and CDR2 is FYNNEI in the germline V gene. Trimming left V 10 bases short and J 2 bases short, with 14 bases between. CDR3 sequence reads: CANPRDMNYGYTF. In DNA, the CDR3 is TGTGCCAACCCCCGGGACATGAACTATGGCTACACCTTC.

This clonotype has more than one count but fewer than ten. The chain combines TRBV5-1 with TRBJ2-1; TRBD1 aligns across 11 bases. The CDR3 totals 16 residues. J was trimmed by 5 bases and V by 4 bases; bases with no gene match: 8. The germline V gene encodes CDR1 SGHRS and CDR2 YFSETQ. In nucleotides, the CDR3 is TGCGCCAGCAGCCTCCGGACAGGGGGCATAAACAATGAGCAGTTCTTC. This codes for CASSLRTGGINNEQFF.

This clonotype showed up many times. The gene calls are TRBV27 and TRBJ1-1; 10 bases match TRBD1. V gave up 11 bases and J gave up 0 bases; unmatched junction bases: 9. This CDR3 spans 15 amino acids. Germline V CDR1 and CDR2: MNHEY, SMNVEV (reference sequence). CDR3 nucleotides: TGTGCCGCCCGGGACAGGGGTGCCGTGAACACTGAAGCTTTCTTT. It specifies CAARDRGAVNTEAFF.

The chain employs TRBV20-1 and TRBJ2-1, with 14 bases aligning to TRBD2. The germline V gene encodes CDR1 DFQATT and CDR2 SNEGSKA (reference sequence). Trimming took 5 bases from V and 9 from J; bases not matched to a gene: 18. The CDR3 covers 18 residues. The CDR3 sequence: CSAPPGLAGGPGGGEQFF. The CDR3 DNA reads as TGCAGTGCTCCCCCTGGACTAGCGGGAGGCCCAGGGGGGGGTGAGCAGTTCTTC.

This clonotype was detected only a few times. CDR3 nucleotides: TGTGCCAGCAGCTTTGGTCCCGGGACTAGTTTGAATGAGCAGTTCTTC. It translates to CASSFGPGTSLNEQFF. V gene TRBV9 combines with J gene TRBJ2-1, with 8 bases fitting TRBD2. This CDR3 comprises 16 residues. With 4 bases clipped from V and 7 bases from J, the junction kept 13 bases outside the gene matches. Germline loops: CDR1 SGDLS, CDR2 YYNGEE. Full variable domain (remainder filled in from reference TRBV9 and TRBJ2-1): DSGVTQTPKHLITATGQRVTLRCSPRSGDLSVYWYQQSLDQGLQFLIQYYNGEERAKGNILERFSAQQFPDLHSELNLSSLELGDSALYFCASSFGPGTSLNEQFFGPGTRLTVL.

This clonotype appeared many times. The chain links TRBV28 to TRBJ1-1; tentatively, D is TRBD1 (6 bases). Trimming took off 10 bases at V and 11 bases at J, with 20 bases between the two ends. CDR3 length: 12 amino acids. Per the germline V gene, CDR1 is MDHEN and CDR2 is SYDVKM. DNA of the CDR3: TGTGCCACCGAAACAGGGTTTAAGATGGCTTTCTTT. Amino acid sequence: CATETGFKMAFF.

The chain employs TRBV28 and TRBJ1-2, with D unresolved. The CDR3 runs to 13 residues. The V and J ends lost 3 bases and 2 bases respectively, with 7 bases between them. The germline gives CDR1 MDHEN, CDR2 SYDVKM. The CDR3 bases are TGTGCCAGCAGTTTTGCGACGAACTATGGCTACACCTTC. Its translation: CASSFATNYGYTF.

This chain joins TRBV10-3 and TRBJ2-5; unclear D gene. V was shortened by 3 bases and J by 10 bases, with 9 bases between the two germline ends. The CDR3 length is 11 residues. Germline V gene lookup returns CDR1 ENHRY and CDR2 SYGVKD. For the CDR3, the DNA is TGTGCCATCAGTGATAATAATCACCAGTACTTC. Translation: CAISDNNHQYF.

This clonotype was recorded at least ten times. The V and J genes are TRBV6-6 and TRBJ2-2, with D maybe TRBD1 (6 bases). V lost 2 bases and J 4 bases, leaving 17 bases between the germline ends. CDR3 length: 17 amino acids. Per the germline V gene, CDR1 is MNHNY and CDR2 is SVGAGI (reference sequence). The CDR3 reads CASSYEAGGASTGELFF. CDR3 coding DNA: TGTGCCAGCAGTTACGAAGCTGGGGGCGCGAGCACCGGGGAGCTGTTTTTT.

In this sample, this clonotype turned up many times. The V call is TRBV11-2, the J call TRBJ2-1; tentatively, D is TRBD2 (5 bases). The CDR3 runs to 17 residues. Germline V gene sequence: CDR1 SGHAT, CDR2 FQNNGV. V was clipped by 5 bases and J by 0 bases, with 17 bases between them. The CDR3 sequence is CASSPSVGDVSYNEQFF. CDR3 nucleotides: TGTGCCAGCAGCCCCTCGGTGGGAGACGTCTCCTACAATGAGCAGTTCTTC.